Here is one T cell receptor beta chain with its context. Sequenced by immunoSEQ multiplex PCR; TCRdb stores in-frame clones only, minus some. The sample lists 90,000 to 100,000 clones, around 80% seen once, with roughly 2% in the top ten. This sample is part of a study of control samples from healthy donors and cancer patients. The CDR3 has 15 residues. The chain employs TRBV21-1 and TRBJ2-7; no check of the table's D call, TRBD1, against the DNA was made. TRBV21-1 is noted as a pseudogene. Input material: blood. The sequence came from a man in his sixties in good health. CDR3 sequence reads: CASSKTGHTSYEQYF. CDR3 coding DNA: TGTGCCAGCAGCAAAACCGGACATACCTCCTACGAGCAGTACTTC.